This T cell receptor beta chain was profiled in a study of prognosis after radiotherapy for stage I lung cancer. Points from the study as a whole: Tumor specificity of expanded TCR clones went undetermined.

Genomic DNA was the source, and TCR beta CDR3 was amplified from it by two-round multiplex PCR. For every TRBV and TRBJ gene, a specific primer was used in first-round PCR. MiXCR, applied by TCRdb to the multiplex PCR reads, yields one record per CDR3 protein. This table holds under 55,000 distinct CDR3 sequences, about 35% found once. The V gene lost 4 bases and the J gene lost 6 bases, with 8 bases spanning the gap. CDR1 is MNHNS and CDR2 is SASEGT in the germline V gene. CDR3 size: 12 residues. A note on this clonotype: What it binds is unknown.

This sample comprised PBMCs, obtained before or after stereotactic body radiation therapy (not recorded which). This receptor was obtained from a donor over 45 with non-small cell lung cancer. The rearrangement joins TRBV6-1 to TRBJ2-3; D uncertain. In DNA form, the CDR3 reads TGTGCCAGCAGTGGCATAGGGGATACGCAGTATTTT. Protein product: CASSGIGDTQYF.